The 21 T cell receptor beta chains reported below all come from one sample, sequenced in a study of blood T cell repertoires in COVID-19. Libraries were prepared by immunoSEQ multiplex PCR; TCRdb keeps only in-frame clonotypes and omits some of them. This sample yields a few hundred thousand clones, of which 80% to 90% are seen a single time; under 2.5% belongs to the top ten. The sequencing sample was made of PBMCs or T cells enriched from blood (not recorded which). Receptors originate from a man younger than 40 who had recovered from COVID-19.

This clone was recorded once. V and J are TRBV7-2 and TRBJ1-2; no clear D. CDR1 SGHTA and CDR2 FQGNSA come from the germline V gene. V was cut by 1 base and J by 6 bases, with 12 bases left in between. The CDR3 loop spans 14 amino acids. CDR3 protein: CASSLVIGGHGYTF. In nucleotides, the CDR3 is TGTGCCAGCAGCTTAGTCATTGGCGGGCATGGCTACACCTTC.

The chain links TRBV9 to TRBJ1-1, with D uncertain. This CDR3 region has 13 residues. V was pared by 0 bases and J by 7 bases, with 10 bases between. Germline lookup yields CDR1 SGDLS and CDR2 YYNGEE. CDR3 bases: TGTGCCAGCAGCGTAGCTGTCTATAGTGAAGCTTTCTTT. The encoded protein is CASSVAVYSEAFF.

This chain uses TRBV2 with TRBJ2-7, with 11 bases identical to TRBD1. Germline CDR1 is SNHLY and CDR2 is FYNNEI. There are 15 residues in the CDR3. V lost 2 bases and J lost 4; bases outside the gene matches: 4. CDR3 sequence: CASSERTGGLYEQYF. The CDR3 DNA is TGTGCCAGCAGTGAAAGGACAGGGGGCTTGTACGAGCAGTACTTC. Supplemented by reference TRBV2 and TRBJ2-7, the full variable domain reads EPEVTQTPSHQVTQMGQEVILRCVPISNHLYFYWYRQILGQKVEFLVSFYNNEISEKSEIFDDQFSVERPDGSNFTLKIRSTKLEDSAMYFCASSERTGGLYEQYFGPGTRLTVT.

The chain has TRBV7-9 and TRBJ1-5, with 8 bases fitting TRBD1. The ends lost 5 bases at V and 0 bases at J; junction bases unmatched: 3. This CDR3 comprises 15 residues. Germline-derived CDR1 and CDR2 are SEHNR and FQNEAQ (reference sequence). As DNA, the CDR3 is TGTGCCAGCAGCCCGGGGACAGGTAGCAATCAGCCCCAGCATTTT. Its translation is CASSPGTGSNQPQHF.

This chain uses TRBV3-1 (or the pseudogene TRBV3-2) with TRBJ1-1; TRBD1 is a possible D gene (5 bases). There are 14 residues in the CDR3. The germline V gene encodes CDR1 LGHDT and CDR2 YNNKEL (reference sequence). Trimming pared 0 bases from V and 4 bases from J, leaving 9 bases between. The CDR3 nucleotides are TGTGCCAGCAGCCAAGATCAGGGTTTCACTGAAGCTTTCTTT. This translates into CASSQDQGFTEAFF.

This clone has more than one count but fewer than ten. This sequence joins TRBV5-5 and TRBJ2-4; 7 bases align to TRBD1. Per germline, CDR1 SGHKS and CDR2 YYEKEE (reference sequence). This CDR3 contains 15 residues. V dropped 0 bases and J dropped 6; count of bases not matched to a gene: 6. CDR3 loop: CASSLGRQGGNIQYF. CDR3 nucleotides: TGTGCCAGCAGCTTGGGGCGACAGGGCGGAAACATTCAGTACTTC.

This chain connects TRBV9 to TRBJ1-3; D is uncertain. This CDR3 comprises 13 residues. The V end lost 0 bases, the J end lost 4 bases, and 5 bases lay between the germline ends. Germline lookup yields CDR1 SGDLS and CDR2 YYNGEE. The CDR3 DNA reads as TGTGCCAGCAGCGTAGAACTGGGAAACACCATATATTTT. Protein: CASSVELGNTIYF.

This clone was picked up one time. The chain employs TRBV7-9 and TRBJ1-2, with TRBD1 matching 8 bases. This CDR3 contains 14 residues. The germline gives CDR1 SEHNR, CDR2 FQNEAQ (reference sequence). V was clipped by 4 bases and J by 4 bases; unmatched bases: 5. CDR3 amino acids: CASSSGQEPYGYTF. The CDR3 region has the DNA TGTGCCAGCAGCTCGGGACAGGAACCCTATGGCTACACCTTC.

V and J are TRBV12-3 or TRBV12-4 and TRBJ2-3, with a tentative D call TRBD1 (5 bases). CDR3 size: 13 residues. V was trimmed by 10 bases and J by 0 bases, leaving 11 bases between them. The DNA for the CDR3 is TGTGCCACCAGACAGTCTAGCACAGATACGCAGTATTTT. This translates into CATRQSSTDTQYF.

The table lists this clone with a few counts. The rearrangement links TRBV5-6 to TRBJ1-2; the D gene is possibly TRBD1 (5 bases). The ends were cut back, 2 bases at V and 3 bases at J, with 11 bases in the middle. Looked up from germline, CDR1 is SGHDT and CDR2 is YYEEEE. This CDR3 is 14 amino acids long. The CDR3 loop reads CASSFLDRDYGYTF. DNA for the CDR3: TGTGCCAGCAGCTTCCTCGACAGAGACTATGGCTACACCTTC. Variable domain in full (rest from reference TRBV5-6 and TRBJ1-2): DAGVTQSPTHLIKTRGQQVTLRCSPKSGHDTVSWYQQALGQGPQFIFQYYEEEERQRGNFPDRFSGHQFPNYSSELNVNALLLGDSALYLCASSFLDRDYGYTFGSGTRLTVV.

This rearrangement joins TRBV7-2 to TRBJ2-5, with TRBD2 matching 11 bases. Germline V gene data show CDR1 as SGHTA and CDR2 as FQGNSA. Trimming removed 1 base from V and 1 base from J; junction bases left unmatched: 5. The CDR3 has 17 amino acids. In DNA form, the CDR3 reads TGTGCCAGCAGCTTAGTAGGGACTAGCGGAATCCAAGAGACCCAGTACTTC. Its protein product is CASSLVGTSGIQETQYF.

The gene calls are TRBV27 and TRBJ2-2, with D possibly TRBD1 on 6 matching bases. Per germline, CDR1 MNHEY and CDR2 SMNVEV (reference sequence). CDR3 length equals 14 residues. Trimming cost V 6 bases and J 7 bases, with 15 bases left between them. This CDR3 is CASRGTPSGGELFF. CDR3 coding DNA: TGTGCCAGCAGGGGGACACCATCTGGCGGGGAGCTGTTTTTT.

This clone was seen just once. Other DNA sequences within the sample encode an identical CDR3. The CDR3 spells CSVGGVNTEAFF. CDR3 DNA: TGCAGCGTTGGGGGGGTGAACACTGAAGCTTTCTTT. V gene TRBV29-1 combines with J gene TRBJ1-1; possible D gene TRBD1, 5 bases. V shed 4 bases and J shed 0 bases, with 6 bases lying between them. Germline loops: CDR1 SQVTM, CDR2 ANQGSEA. This CDR3 has 12 amino acids.

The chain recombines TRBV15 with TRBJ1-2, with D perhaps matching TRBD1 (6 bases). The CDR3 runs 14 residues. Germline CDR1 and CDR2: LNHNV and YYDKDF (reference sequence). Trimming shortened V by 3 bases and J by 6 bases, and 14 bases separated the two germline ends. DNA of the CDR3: TGTGCCACCAGCAGCCTGGGGGCGCGTGATGGCTACACCTTC. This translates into CATSSLGARDGYTF.

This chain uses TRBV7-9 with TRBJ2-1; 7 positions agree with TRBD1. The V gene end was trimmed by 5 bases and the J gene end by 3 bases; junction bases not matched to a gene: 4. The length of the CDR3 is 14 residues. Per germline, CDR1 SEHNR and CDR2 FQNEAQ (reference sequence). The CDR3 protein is CASSLGTDYNEQFF. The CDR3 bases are TGTGCCAGCAGCCTGGGGACAGACTACAATGAGCAGTTCTTC.

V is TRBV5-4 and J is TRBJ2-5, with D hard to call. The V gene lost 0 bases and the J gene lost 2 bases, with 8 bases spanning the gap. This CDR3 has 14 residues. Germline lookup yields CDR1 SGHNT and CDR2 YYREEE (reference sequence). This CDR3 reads CASSLASWQETQYF. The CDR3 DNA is TGTGCCAGCAGCTTGGCAAGCTGGCAAGAGACCCAGTACTTC. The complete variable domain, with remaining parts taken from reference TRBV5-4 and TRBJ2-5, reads ETGVTQSPTHLIKTRGQQVTLRCSSQSGHNTVSWYQQALGQGPQFIFQYYREEENGRGNFPPRFSGLQFPNYSSELNVNALELDDSALYLCASSLASWQETQYFGPGTRLLVL.

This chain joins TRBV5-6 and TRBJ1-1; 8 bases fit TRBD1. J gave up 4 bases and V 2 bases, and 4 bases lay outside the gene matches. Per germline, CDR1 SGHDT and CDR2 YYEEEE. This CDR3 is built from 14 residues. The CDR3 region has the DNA TGTGCCAGCAGCTTAACAGGGGGGACCACTGAAGCTTTCTTT. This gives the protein CASSLTGGTTEAFF.

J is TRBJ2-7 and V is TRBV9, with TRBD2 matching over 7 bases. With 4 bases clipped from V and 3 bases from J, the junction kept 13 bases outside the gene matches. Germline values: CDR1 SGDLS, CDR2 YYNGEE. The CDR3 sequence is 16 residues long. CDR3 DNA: TGTGCCAGCAGCCCCCCCGGGGGGAATCCTTTCTACGAGCAGTACTTC. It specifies CASSPPGGNPFYEQYF.

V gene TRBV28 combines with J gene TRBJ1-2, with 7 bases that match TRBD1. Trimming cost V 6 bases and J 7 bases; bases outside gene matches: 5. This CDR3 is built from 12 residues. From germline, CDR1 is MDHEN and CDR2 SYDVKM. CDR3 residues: CASSAGGAGYTF. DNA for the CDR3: TGTGCCAGCAGCGCAGGGGGAGCTGGCTACACCTTC.

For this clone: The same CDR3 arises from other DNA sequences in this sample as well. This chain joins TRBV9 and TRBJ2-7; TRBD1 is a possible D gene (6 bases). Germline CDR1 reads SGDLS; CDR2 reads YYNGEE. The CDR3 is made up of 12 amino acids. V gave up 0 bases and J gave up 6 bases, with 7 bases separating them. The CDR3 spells CASSVVGGEQYF. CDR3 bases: TGTGCCAGCAGCGTAGTAGGGGGCGAGCAGTACTTC.

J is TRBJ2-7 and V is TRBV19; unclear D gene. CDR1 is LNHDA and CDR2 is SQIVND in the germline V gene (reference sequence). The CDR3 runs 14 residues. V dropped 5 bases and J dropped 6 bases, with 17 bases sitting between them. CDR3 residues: CASSSGHKLSEQYF. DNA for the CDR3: TGTGCCAGTAGTTCTGGGCACAAACTTTCCGAGCAGTACTTC.